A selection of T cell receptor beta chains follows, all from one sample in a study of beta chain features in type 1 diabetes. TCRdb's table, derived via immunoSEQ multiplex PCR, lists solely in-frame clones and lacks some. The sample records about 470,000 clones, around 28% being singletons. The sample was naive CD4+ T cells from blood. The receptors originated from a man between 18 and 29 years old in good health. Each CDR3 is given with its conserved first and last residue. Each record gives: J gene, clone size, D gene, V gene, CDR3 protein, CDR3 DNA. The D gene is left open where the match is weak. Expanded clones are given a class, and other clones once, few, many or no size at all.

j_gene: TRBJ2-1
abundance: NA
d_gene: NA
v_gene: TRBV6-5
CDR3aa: CASSRGNEQFF
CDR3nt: TGTGCCAGCAGCCGGGGGAATGAGCAGTTCTTC

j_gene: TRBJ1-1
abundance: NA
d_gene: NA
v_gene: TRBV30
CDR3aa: CAWMKGFTEAFF
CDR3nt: TGTGCCTGGATGAAGGGGTTCACTGAAGCTTTCTTT

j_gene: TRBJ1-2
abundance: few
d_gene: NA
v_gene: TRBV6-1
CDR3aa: CASSATDNYGYTF
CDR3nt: TGTGCCAGCAGTGCGACGGATAACTATGGCTACACCTTC

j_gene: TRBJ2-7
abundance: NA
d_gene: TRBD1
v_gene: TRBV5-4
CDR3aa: CASSRGTGPPLGYEQYF
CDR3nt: TGTGCCAGCAGCCGTGGGACAGGGCCTCCCCTAGGATACGAGCAGTACTTC

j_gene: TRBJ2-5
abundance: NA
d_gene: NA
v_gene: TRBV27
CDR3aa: CASSLWGSSETQYF
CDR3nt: TGTGCCAGCAGTTTATGGGGTAGCTCGGAGACCCAGTACTTC

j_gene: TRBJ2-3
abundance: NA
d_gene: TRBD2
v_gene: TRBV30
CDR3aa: CAWSSPSGRDTDTQYF
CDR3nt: TGTGCCTGGAGTTCTCCTAGCGGGAGGGATACAGATACGCAGTATTTT

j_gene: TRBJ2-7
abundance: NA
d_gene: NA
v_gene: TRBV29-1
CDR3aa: CSVAGYRSSYEQYF
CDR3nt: TGCAGCGTTGCTGGGTACAGGTCCTCCTACGAGCAGTACTTC

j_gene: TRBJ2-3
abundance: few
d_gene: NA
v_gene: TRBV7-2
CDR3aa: CASSLEATDTQYF
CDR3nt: TGTGCCAGCAGCTTAGAAGCGACAGATACGCAGTATTTT

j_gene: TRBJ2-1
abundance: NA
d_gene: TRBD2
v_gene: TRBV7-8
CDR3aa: CASSLTSGRSVEYEQFF
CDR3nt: TGTGCCAGCAGCTTGACTAGCGGGAGATCGGTAGAGTATGAGCAGTTCTTC

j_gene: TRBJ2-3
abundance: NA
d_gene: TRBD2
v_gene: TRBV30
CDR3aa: CAWSGGTGPGLGTDTQYF
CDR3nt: TGTGCCTGGAGTGGTGGCACAGGCCCGGGACTAGGCACAGATACGCAGTATTTT

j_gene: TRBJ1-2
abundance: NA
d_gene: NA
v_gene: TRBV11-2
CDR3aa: CASSTGGYGYTF
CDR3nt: TGTGCCAGCAGCACCGGAGGGTATGGCTACACCTTC

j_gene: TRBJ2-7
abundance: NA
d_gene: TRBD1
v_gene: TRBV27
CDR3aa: CASSLTGQGLYEQYF
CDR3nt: TGTGCCAGCAGTTTAACGGGACAGGGGCTCTACGAGCAGTACTTC

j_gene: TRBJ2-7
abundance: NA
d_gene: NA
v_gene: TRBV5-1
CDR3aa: CASSLEGPIYEQYF
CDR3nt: TGCGCCAGCAGCTTGGAAGGTCCAATCTACGAGCAGTACTTC

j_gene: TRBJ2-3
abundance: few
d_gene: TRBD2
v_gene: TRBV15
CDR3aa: CATSRDLAGGTDTQYF
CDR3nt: TGTGCCACCAGCAGAGATCTTGCGGGGGGCACAGATACGCAGTATTTT

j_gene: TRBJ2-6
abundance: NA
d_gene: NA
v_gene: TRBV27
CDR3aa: CASSLRLSGANVLTF
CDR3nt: TGTGCCAGCAGTTTAAGACTCTCTGGGGCCAACGTCCTGACTTTC

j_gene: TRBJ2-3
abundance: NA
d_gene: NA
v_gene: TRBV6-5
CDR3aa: CASTYSGADTQYF
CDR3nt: TGTGCCAGCACCTACTCGGGGGCCGATACGCAGTATTTT

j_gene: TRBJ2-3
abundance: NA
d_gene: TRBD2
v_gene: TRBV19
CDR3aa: CASSNRLAVADTQYF
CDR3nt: TGTGCCAGTAGTAATCGGCTAGCGGTCGCAGATACGCAGTATTTT

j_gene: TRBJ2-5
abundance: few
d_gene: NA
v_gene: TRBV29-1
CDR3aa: CSVVGVWETQYF
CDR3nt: TGCAGCGTTGTTGGGGTTTGGGAGACCCAGTACTTC

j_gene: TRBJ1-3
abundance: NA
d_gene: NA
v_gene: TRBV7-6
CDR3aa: CASGTGSGNTIYF
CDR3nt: TGTGCCAGCGGGACGGGATCTGGAAACACCATATATTTT

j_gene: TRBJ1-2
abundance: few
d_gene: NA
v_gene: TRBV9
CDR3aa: CASSTGPMYGYTF
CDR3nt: TGTGCCAGCAGCACGGGACCCATGTATGGCTACACCTTC

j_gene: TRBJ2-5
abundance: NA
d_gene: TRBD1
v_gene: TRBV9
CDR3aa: CASSGQGRETQYF
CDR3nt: TGTGCCAGCAGCGGACAGGGTAGAGAGACCCAGTACTTC

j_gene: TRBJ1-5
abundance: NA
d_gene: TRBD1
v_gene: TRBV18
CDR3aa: CASSPGTGGNQPQHF
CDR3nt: TGTGCCAGCTCACCTGGGACAGGGGGCAATCAGCCCCAGCATTTT

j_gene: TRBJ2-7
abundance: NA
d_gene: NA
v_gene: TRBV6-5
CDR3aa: CASSYSQPYEQYF
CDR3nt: TGTGCCAGCAGTTACTCGCAGCCCTACGAGCAGTACTTC

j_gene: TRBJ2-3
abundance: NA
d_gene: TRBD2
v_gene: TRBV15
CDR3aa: CATSRVMGGRATDTQYF
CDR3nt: TGTGCCACCAGCAGAGTGATGGGCGGGAGGGCCACAGATACGCAGTATTTT

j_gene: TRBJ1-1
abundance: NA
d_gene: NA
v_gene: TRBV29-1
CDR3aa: CSVEERAIEAFF
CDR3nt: TGCAGCGTTGAAGAACGGGCGATTGAAGCTTTCTTT

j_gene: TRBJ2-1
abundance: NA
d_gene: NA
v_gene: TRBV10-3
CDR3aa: CAISRDNEQFF
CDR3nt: TGTGCCATCAGCCGGGACAATGAGCAGTTCTTC

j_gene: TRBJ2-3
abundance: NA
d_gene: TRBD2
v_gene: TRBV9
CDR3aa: CASSVRGGNADTQYF
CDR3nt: TGTGCCAGCAGCGTGAGGGGAGGGAACGCAGATACGCAGTATTTT

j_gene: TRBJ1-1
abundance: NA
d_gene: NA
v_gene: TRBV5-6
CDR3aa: CASSLNRRDTEAFF
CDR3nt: TGTGCCAGCAGCTTAAACCGGAGGGACACTGAAGCTTTCTTT

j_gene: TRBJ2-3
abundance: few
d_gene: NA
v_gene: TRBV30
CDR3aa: CAWSQPLGGVGDTQYF
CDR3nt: TGTGCCTGGAGTCAGCCCCTGGGGGGCGTGGGAGATACGCAGTATTTT

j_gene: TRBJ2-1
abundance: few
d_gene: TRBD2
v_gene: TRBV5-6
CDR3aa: CASSLGLAGGLNEQFF
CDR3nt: TGTGCCAGCAGCTTGGGACTAGCGGGAGGCCTCAATGAGCAGTTCTTC